The clone carrying this T cell receptor (beta chain) was seen at least ten times. The antigen remains unidentified. This specimen comes from a study of early T cells in non-severe SARS-CoV-2 infection. Across the study: The chains were unpaired, and the sequenced material was bulk RNA from unsorted whole blood. Points from the study as a whole: Private and CD4 specificities were missed by VDJdb matching, skewed to anti-spike CD8.

Attachment of unique molecular identifiers was made to individual cDNA molecules. One entry per CDR3 protein results from TCRdb running MiXCR on the 5' RACE reads. The sample has tens of thousands of distinct CDR3 sequences, 3.5% to 5.5% seen once. The TCR originated in an adult who was a healthcare worker with PCR-confirmed SARS-CoV-2 infection or an uninfected control (not recorded which). The sample was whole blood, taken at baseline.

The CDR3: CASSLAHPATNEKLFF. CDR3 sequence (DNA): TGTGCCAGCAGCTTAGCTCACCCTGCAACTAATGAAAAACTGTTTTTT. V gene TRBV7-9 combines with J gene TRBJ1-4; no clear D. V lost 0 bases and J lost 0, with 8 bases in between. The CDR3 spans 16 residues. Germline loops: CDR1 SEHNR, CDR2 FQNEAQ (reference sequence).